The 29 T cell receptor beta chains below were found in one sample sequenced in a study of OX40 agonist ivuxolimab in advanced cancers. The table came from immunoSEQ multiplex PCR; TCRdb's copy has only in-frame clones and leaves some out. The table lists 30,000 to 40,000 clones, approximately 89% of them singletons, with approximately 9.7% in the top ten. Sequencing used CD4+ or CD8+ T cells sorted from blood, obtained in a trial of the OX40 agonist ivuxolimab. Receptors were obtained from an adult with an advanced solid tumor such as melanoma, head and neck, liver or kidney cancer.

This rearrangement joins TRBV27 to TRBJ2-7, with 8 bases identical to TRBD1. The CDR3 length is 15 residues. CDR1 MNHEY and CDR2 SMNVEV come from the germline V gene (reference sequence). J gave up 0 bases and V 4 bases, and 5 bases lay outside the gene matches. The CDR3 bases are TGTGCCAGCAGTTGGGCAGGGGGCTTCTCCTACGAGCAGTACTTC. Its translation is CASSWAGGFSYEQYF.

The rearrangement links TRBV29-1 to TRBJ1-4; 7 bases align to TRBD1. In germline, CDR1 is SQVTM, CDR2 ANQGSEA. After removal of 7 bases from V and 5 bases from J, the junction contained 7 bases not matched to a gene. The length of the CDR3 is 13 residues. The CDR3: CSARQGVNEKLFF. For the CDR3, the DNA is TGCAGCGCACGACAGGGAGTCAATGAAAAACTGTTTTTT. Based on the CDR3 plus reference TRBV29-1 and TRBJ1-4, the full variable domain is SAVISQKPSRDICQRGTSLTIQCQVDSQVTMMFWYRQQPGQSLTLIATANQGSEATYESGFVIDKFPISRPNLTFSTLTVSNMSPEDSSIYLCSARQGVNEKLFFGSGTQLSVL.

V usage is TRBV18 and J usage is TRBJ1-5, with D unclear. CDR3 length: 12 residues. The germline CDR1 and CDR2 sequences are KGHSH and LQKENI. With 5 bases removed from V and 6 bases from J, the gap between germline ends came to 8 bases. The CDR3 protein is CASSIPGQPQHF. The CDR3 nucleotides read TGTGCCAGCTCAATCCCGGGTCAGCCCCAGCATTTT.

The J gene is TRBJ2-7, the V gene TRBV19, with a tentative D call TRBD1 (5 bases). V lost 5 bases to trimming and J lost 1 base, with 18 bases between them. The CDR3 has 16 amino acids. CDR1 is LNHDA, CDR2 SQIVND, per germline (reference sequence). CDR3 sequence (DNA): TGTGCCAGTAGTCTCTCCACGGCAGGGAAGTCCTACGAGCAGTACTTC. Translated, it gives CASSLSTAGKSYEQYF.

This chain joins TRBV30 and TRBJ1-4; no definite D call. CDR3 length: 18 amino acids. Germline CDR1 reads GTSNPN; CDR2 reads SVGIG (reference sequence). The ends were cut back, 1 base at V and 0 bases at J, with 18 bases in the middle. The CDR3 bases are TGTGCCTGGAGTGCCCCCTTGGGGAGATTCGCAACTAATGAAAAACTGTTTTTT. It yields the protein CAWSAPLGRFATNEKLFF.

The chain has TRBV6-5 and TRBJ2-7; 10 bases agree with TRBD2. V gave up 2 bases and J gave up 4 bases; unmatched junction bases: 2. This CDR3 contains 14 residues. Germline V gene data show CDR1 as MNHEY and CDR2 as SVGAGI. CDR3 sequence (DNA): TGTGCCAGCAGTTACCGAGCGGGAGGGTACGAGCAGTACTTC. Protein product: CASSYRAGGYEQYF.

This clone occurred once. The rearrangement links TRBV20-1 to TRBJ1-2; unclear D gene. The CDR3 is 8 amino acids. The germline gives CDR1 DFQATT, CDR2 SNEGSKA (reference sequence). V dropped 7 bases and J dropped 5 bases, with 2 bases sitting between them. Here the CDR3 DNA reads TGCAGTGTATATGGCTACACCTTC. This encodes CSVYGYTF.

The CDR3: CASSMRDGGLQPQHF. The CDR3 DNA reads as TGTGCCAGTAGTATGAGGGACGGAGGCCTGCAGCCCCAGCATTTT. The chain is built from TRBV19 and TRBJ1-5, with D maybe TRBD1 (5 bases). CDR1 and CDR2 from the germline V gene are LNHDA and SQIVND (reference sequence). The CDR3 length is 15 residues. The V end lost 3 bases, the J end lost 7 bases, and 16 bases lay between the germline ends.

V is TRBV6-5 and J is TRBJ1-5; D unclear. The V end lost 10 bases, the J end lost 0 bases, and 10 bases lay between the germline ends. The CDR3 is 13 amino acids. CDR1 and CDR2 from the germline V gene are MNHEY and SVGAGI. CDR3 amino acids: CATPDRSNQPQHF. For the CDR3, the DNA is TGTGCCACGCCTGACCGTAGCAATCAGCCCCAGCATTTT.

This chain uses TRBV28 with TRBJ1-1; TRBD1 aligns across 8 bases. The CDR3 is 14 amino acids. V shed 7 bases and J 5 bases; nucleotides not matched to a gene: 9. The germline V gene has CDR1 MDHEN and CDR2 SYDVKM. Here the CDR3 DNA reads TGTGCCAGCACCTGGGGGACAGGCGTAACTGAAGCTTTCTTT. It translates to CASTWGTGVTEAFF.

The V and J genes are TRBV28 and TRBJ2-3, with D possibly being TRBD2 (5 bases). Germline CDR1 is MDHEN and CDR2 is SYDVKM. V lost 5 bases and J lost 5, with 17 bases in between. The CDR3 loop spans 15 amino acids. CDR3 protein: CASSLRARRGDTQYF. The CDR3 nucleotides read TGTGCCAGCAGTCTCCGGGCCCGTCGGGGAGATACGCAGTATTTT.

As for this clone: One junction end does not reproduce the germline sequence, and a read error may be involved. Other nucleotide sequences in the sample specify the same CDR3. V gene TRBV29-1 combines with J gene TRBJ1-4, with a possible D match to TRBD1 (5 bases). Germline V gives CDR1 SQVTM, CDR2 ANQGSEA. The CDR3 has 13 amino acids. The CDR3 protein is CSTLTAGNEKLFF. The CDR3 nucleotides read TGTAGCACCCTGACAGCGGGTAATGAAAAACTGTTTTTT. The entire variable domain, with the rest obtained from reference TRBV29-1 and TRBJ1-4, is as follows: SAVISQKPSRDICQRGTSLTIQCQVDSQVTMMFWYRQQPGQSLTLIATANQGSEATYESGFVIDKFPISRPNLTFSTLTVSNMSPEDSSIYLCSTLTAGNEKLFFGSGTQLSVL.

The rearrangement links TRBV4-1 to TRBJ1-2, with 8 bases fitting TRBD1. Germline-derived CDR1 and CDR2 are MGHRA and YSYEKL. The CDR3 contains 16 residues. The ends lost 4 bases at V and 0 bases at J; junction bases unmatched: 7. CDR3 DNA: TGCGCCAGCAGCCTAGGGACAGGCCCTCCTAACTATGGCTACACCTTC. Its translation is CASSLGTGPPNYGYTF.

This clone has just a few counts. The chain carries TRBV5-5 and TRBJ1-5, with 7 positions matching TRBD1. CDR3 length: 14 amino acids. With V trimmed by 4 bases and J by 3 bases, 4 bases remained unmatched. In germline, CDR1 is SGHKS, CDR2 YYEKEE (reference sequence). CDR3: CASSRTGDNQPQHF. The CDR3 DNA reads TGTGCCAGCAGCCGTACAGGGGACAATCAGCCCCAGCATTTT.

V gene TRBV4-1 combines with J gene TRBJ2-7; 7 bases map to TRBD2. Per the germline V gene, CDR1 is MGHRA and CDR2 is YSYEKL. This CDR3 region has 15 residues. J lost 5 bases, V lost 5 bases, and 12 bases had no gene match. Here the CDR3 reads CASSYAGVERHEQYF. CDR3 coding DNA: TGCGCCAGCAGCTACGCGGGGGTGGAACGGCACGAGCAGTACTTC.

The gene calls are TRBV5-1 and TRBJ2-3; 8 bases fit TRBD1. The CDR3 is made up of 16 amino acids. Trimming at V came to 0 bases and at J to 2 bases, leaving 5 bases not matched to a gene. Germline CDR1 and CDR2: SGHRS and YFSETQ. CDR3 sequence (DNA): TGCGCCAGCAGCTTGGCGGCACAGGGGGACACAGATACGCAGTATTTT. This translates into CASSLAAQGDTDTQYF.

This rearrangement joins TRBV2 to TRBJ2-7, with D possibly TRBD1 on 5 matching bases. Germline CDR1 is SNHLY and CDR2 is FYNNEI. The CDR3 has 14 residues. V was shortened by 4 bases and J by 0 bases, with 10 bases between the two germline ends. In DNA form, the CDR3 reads TGTGCCAGCAGTGTTGACAGAAGCTCCTACGAGCAGTACTTC. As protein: CASSVDRSSYEQYF.

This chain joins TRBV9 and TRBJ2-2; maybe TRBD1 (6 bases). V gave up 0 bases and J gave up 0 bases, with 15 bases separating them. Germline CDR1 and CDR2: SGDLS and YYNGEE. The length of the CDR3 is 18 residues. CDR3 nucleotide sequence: TGTGCCAGCAGCGTAGTTCGGACAGCTTATTCGAACACCGGGGAGCTGTTTTTT. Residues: CASSVVRTAYSNTGELFF.

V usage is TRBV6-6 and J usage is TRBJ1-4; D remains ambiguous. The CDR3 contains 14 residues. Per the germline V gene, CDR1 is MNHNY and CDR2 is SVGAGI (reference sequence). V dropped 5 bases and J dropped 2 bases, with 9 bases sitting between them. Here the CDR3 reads CASSGESTNEKLFF. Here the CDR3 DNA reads TGTGCCAGCAGTGGAGAGAGTACTAATGAAAAACTGTTTTTT.

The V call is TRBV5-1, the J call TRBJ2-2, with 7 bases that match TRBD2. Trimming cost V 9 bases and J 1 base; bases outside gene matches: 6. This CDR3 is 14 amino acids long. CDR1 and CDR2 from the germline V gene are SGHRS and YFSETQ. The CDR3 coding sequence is TGCGCCACCTCCCCTAGCGGGAACACCGGGGAGCTGTTTTTT. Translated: CATSPSGNTGELFF.

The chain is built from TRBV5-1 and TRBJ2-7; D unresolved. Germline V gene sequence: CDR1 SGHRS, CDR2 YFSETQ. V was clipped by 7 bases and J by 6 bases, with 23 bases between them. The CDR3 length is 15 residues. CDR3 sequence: CASVTRPGHWSEQYF. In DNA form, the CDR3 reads TGCGCCAGCGTTACCCGGCCGGGCCATTGGAGCGAGCAGTACTTC.

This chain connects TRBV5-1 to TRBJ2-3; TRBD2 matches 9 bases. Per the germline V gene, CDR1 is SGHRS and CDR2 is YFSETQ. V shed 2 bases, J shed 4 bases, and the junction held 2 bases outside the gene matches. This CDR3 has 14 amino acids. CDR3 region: CASSLEREADTQYF. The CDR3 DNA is TGCGCCAGCAGCTTAGAGCGGGAGGCAGATACGCAGTATTTT.

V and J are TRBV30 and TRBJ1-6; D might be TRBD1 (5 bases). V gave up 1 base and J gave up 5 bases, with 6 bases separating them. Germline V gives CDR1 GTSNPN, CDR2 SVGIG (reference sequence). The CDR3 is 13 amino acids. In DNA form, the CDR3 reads TGTGCCTGGAGTGGGACAAATAATTCACCCCTCCACTTT. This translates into CAWSGTNNSPLHF. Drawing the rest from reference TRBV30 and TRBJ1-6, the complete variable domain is SQTIHQWPATLVQPVGSPLSLECTVEGTSNPNLYWYRQAAGRGLQLLFYSVGIGQISSEVPQNLSASRPQDRQFILSSKKLLLSDSGFYLCAWSGTNNSPLHFGNGTRLTVT.

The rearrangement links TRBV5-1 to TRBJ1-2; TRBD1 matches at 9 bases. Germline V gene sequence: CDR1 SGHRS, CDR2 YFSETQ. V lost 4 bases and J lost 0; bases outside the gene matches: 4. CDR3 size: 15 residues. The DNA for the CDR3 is TGCGCCAGCAGCCTTGACAGGGGGTCTAACTATGGCTACACCTTC. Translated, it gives CASSLDRGSNYGYTF.

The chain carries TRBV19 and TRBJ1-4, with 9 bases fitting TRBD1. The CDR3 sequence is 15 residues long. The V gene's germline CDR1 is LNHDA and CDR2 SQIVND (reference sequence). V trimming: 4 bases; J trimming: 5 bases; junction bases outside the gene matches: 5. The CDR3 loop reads CASSTAGTGNEKLFF. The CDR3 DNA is TGTGCCAGTAGTACGGCCGGGACAGGGAATGAAAAACTGTTTTTT.

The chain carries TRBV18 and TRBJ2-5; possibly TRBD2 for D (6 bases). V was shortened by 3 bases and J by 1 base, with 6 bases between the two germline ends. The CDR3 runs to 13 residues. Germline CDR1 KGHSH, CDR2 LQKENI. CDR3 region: CASSPGLQETQYF. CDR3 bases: TGTGCCAGCTCACCGGGACTCCAAGAGACCCAGTACTTC.

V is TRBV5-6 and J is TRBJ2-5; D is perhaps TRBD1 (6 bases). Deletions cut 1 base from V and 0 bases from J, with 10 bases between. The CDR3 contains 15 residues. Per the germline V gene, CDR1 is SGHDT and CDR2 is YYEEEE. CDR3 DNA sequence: TGTGCCAGCAGCTTGAAGGGGGACCACCAAGAGACCCAGTACTTC. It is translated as CASSLKGDHQETQYF.

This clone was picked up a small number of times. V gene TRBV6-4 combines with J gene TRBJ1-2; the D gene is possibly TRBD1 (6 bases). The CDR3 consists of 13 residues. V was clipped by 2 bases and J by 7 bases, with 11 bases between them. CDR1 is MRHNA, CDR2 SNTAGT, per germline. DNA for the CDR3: TGTGCCAGCAGTGACCGAGGGGGGTTTGGCTACACCTTC. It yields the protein CASSDRGGFGYTF.

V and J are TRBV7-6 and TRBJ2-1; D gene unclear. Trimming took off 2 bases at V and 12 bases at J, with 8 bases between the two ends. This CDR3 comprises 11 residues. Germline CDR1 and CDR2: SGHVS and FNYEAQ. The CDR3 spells CASSLLVGQFF. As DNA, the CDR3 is TGTGCCAGCAGCTTATTGGTAGGGCAGTTCTTC.